The 24 T cell receptor beta chains below were found in one sample sequenced in a study of cytomegalovirus exposure and HLA in healthy donors. Primers for the PCR totalled 60 Vbeta and 13 Jbeta. Generated by immunoSEQ multiplex PCR, the TCRdb table keeps only in-frame clones and is missing some. The sample includes some 120,000 clones, approximately 8.8% seen only once; the top ten take 4.5% to 5.5%. Sequencing was carried out using PBMCs. The origin of the receptors is a middle-aged man in good health and CMV-seronegative.

This chain connects TRBV5-6 to TRBJ2-1, with a possible D match to TRBD1 (5 bases). The CDR3 covers 13 residues. Germline-derived CDR1 and CDR2 are SGHDT and YYEEEE. The V end was cut by 2 bases, the J end by 8 bases, with 11 bases between. CDR3 bases: TGTGCCAGCAGCTTCGCAGGGCCGCATGAGCAGTTCTTC. It codes for CASSFAGPHEQFF.

The V call is TRBV4-2, the J call TRBJ1-2, with TRBD1 as a possible D gene (5 bases). V lost 0 bases, J lost 6 bases, and 14 bases lay in between. This CDR3 has 15 amino acids. Germline-derived CDR1 and CDR2 are LGHNA and YNFKEQ. The CDR3 loop is CASSQDPGLLDGYTF. CDR3 in DNA: TGTGCCAGCAGCCAAGACCCAGGGTTGCTAGATGGCTACACCTTC.

The chain uses TRBV25-1 and TRBJ1-5; 8 nucleotides match TRBD1. Trimming at V came to 3 bases and at J to 2 bases, leaving 3 bases not matched to a gene. The CDR3 has 15 residues. Germline assignment: CDR1 MGHDK and CDR2 SYGVNS. This CDR3 is CASSETGEGNQPQHF. The CDR3 DNA follows: TGTGCCAGCAGTGAGACAGGGGAGGGCAATCAGCCCCAGCATTTT.

The chain uses TRBV5-1 and TRBJ2-1; 9 bases match TRBD1. The CDR3 consists of 13 residues. Germline assignment: CDR1 SGHRS and CDR2 YFSETQ. Losses at the gene ends were 2 bases for V and 8 bases for J; bases not matched to a gene: 2. In DNA form, the CDR3 reads TGCGCCAGCAGCTTAACAGGGGGCGATGAGCAGTTCTTC. Protein: CASSLTGGDEQFF.

The chain is built from TRBV5-1 and TRBJ2-1, with 11 nucleotides matching TRBD2. J was trimmed by 4 bases and V by 0 bases; bases with no gene match: 0. The CDR3 runs to 15 residues. The germline CDR1 and CDR2 sequences are SGHRS and YFSETQ. For the CDR3, the DNA is TGCGCCAGCAGCTTGGGACTAGCGGGGTACAATGAGCAGTTCTTC. Protein: CASSLGLAGYNEQFF.

This rearrangement joins TRBV9 to TRBJ1-4, with 12 bases aligning to TRBD1. CDR1 is SGDLS and CDR2 is YYNGEE in the germline V gene. The CDR3 length is 17 residues. The J segment lost 7 bases and the V segment lost 5 bases, leaving 12 bases of the junction unmatched. Written as DNA, the CDR3 is TGTGCCAGCAGTCGGTACGGGACAGGGGGCGCAATTGAAAAACTGTTTTTT. Its protein product is CASSRYGTGGAIEKLFF.

This clone came up a few times. V gene TRBV7-8 combines with J gene TRBJ1-1, with D perhaps matching TRBD1 (6 bases). From germline, CDR1 is SGHVS and CDR2 FQNEAQ. V lost 5 bases and J lost 3, with 19 bases in between. CDR3 size: 16 residues. The CDR3 region has the DNA TGTGCCAGCAGCGAGACGGGGGGCTCTGCCGACACTGAAGCTTTCTTT. Its translation: CASSETGGSADTEAFF.

A note on this clone: Since no conserved phenylalanine or tryptophan closes the CDR3, a read error is the likely cause. The V gene is TRBV6-5, the J gene TRBJ2-3; tentatively, D is TRBD2 (6 bases). The CDR3 extends over 13 amino acids. Germline V gives CDR1 MNHEY, CDR2 SVGAGI. CDR3 DNA: TGTGACAGTGGAGGGCAGGACACAGATACGCAGTATGTT. The encoded protein is CDSGGQDTDTQYV.

The rearrangement links TRBV7-7 to TRBJ1-3, with TRBD1 as a possible D gene (6 bases). V lost 10 bases to trimming and J lost 0 bases, with 13 bases between them. CDR1 SSHAT and CDR2 FNYEAQ come from the germline V gene (reference sequence). This CDR3 comprises 14 residues. The chain's CDR3 is CATSTGTSGNTIYF. DNA of the CDR3: TGTGCCACCTCTACAGGGACCTCTGGAAACACCATATATTTT. Together with reference TRBV7-7 and TRBJ1-3, the CDR3 gives the full variable domain: GAGVSQSPRYKVTKRGQDVTLRCDPISSHATLYWYQQALGQGPEFLTYFNYEAQPDKSGLPSDRFSAERPEGSISTLTIQRTEQRDSAMYRCATSTGTSGNTIYFGEGSWLTVV.

V and J are TRBV4-3 and TRBJ2-7, with TRBD2 matching over 7 bases. Germline V gives CDR1 LGHNA, CDR2 YSLEER. J lost 3 bases, V lost 0 bases, and 2 bases had no gene match. The CDR3 has 14 residues. CDR3 amino acids: CASSQDPGGYEQYF. CDR3 DNA sequence: TGCGCCAGCAGCCAAGATCCGGGGGGCTACGAGCAGTACTTC.

The sample holds a few counts of this clone. The chain joins TRBV4-1 to TRBJ2-5, with D possibly being TRBD2 (5 bases). Germline CDR1 MGHRA, CDR2 YSYEKL. The length of the CDR3 is 14 residues. With 2 bases removed from V and 5 bases from J, the gap between germline ends came to 12 bases. The DNA for the CDR3 is TGCGCCAGCAGCCAATGGGGAGCCGGGGAGACCCAGTACTTC. Protein: CASSQWGAGETQYF.

V and J are TRBV15 and TRBJ2-3; D gene ambiguous. Per the germline V gene, CDR1 is LNHNV and CDR2 is YYDKDF (reference sequence). The CDR3 length is 12 residues. V dropped 6 bases and J dropped 5 bases, with 9 bases sitting between them. The CDR3 region is CATRALKDTQYF. In DNA form, the CDR3 reads TGTGCCACCAGAGCTCTGAAAGATACGCAGTATTTT.

J is TRBJ2-1 and V is TRBV5-1; TRBD1 aligns across 10 bases. This CDR3 is built from 14 residues. J was trimmed by 8 bases and V by 6 bases; bases with no gene match: 8. CDR1 and CDR2 from the germline V gene are SGHRS and YFSETQ. The CDR3 is CASTVGQGIDEQFF. CDR3 DNA sequence: TGCGCCAGCACGGTGGGACAGGGGATCGATGAGCAGTTCTTC. The full variable domain, completed using reference TRBV5-1 and TRBJ2-1, is KAGVTQTPRYLIKTRGQQVTLSCSPISGHRSVSWYQQTPGQGLQFLFEYFSETQRNKGNFPGRFSGRQFSNSRSEMNVSTLELGDSALYLCASTVGQGIDEQFFGPGTRLTVL.

To note about this clone: Germline and junction disagree at one end, which may indicate a read error. This chain connects TRBV4-2 to TRBJ1-2; 9 bases are a match to TRBD1. Per the germline V gene, CDR1 is LGHNA and CDR2 is YNFKEQ. The CDR3 contains 15 residues. CDR3 residues: CASSQEGTGNYGYPF. CDR3 DNA sequence: TGTGCCAGCAGCCAAGAGGGGACAGGGAACTATGGCTACCCCTTC.

This chain connects TRBV5-1 to TRBJ1-3; TRBD1 agrees at 7 bases. CDR1 is SGHRS, CDR2 YFSETQ, per germline. This CDR3 region has 17 residues. V gave up 0 bases and J gave up 0 bases; unmatched junction bases: 6. CDR3 DNA sequence: TGCGCCAGCAGCTTGGACGGGACAGTTGCCTCTGGAAACACCATATATTTT. Translated: CASSLDGTVASGNTIYF.

The V gene is TRBV4-3, the J gene TRBJ1-4; 7 positions agree with TRBD1. The CDR3 has 13 residues. V lost 5 bases, J lost 8 bases, and 5 bases stayed unmatched. Germline values: CDR1 LGHNA, CDR2 YSLEER. The CDR3 loop reads CASSFSGQEKLFF. The CDR3 DNA follows: TGCGCCAGCAGCTTTTCGGGACAGGAAAAACTGTTTTTT.

The V and J genes are TRBV9 and TRBJ1-1; D remains unclear. CDR3 size: 15 residues. The germline gives CDR1 SGDLS, CDR2 YYNGEE. V was clipped by 0 bases and J by 2 bases, with 11 bases between them. The CDR3 coding sequence is TGTGCCAGCAGCGTAGGAGGGTACAGAAACACTGAAGCTTTCTTT. This translates into CASSVGGYRNTEAFF.

This clone was observed a handful of times. The chain links TRBV6-1 to TRBJ2-7; 9 bases line up with TRBD1. Germline V gene data show CDR1 as MNHNS and CDR2 as SASEGT. Unmatched junction bases numbered 7, after V lost 6 bases and J lost 7 bases. There are 13 residues in the CDR3. CDR3 loop: CASRPQGAGEQYF. CDR3 DNA: TGTGCCAGCAGGCCACAGGGGGCAGGAGAGCAGTACTTC.

This sequence joins TRBV7-9 and TRBJ2-2; maybe TRBD1 (5 bases). The CDR3 spans 17 residues. The V end lost 5 bases, the J end lost 4 bases, and 20 bases lay between the germline ends. Germline V gives CDR1 SEHNR, CDR2 FQNEAQ (reference sequence). CDR3 DNA: TGTGCCAGCAGCCGTCCGGACACCTCCTCTGGCACCGGGGAGCTGTTTTTT. Residues: CASSRPDTSSGTGELFF.

The chain uses TRBV7-9 and TRBJ2-7, with TRBD1 matching over 7 bases. V was clipped by 2 bases and J by 2 bases; unmatched bases: 9. The CDR3 is made up of 16 amino acids. Germline assignment: CDR1 SEHNR and CDR2 FQNEAQ (reference sequence). The CDR3 DNA follows: TGTGCCAGCAGCTTAATGTCCAGGGGGAGAACCTACGAGCAGTACTTC. As protein: CASSLMSRGRTYEQYF.

J is TRBJ1-1 and V is TRBV6-1, with 12 bases that match TRBD1. V lost 2 bases, J lost 7 bases, and 11 bases stayed unmatched. CDR1 and CDR2 (germline): MNHNS, SASEGT. CDR3 length: 17 amino acids. The CDR3 DNA follows: TGTGCCAGCAGTGAAAAGCCCGAGGGACAGGGGGCTCTTGAAGCTTTCTTT. This encodes CASSEKPEGQGALEAFF.

There are a few counts of this clone. The chain is built from TRBV7-2 and TRBJ2-3, with D possibly TRBD1 on 6 matching bases. Trimming stripped 3 bases from V and 2 bases from J, with 9 bases between. CDR1 and CDR2 (germline): SGHTA, FQGNSA. This CDR3 region has 14 residues. CDR3 sequence (DNA): TGTGCCAGCAGCTTTACAGGGTCCACAGATACGCAGTATTTT. Translating gives CASSFTGSTDTQYF.

Here the CDR3 reads CAISDPGAGANVLTF. The CDR3 DNA is TGTGCCATCAGTGATCCGGGGGCTGGGGCCAACGTCCTGACTTTC. V usage is TRBV10-3 and J usage is TRBJ2-6; D might be TRBD2 (6 bases). Germline CDR1 ENHRY, CDR2 SYGVKD. Trimming pared 3 bases from V and 2 bases from J, leaving 8 bases between. This CDR3 is built from 15 residues.

This clone was detected a few times. This rearrangement joins TRBV5-5 to TRBJ1-6, with D possibly being TRBD1 (6 bases). The CDR3 extends over 15 amino acids. V was clipped by 0 bases and J by 7 bases, with 11 bases between them. Germline CDR1 is SGHKS and CDR2 is YYEKEE (reference sequence). CDR3 bases: TGTGCCAGCAGCTTGGAGGCCAGGGGAAATTCACCCCTCCACTTT. This encodes CASSLEARGNSPLHF.